The rows below give T cell receptor beta chains drawn from one sample of a study of graft-versus-host responses after intestinal transplantation. These receptors' targets are unknown. This table comes from immunoSEQ multiplex PCR, and its TCRdb copy is limited to in-frame clones, with some not included. The sample records around 120,000 clones, just over 90% being singletons. Material: unstimulated CD4+ T cells sorted from spleen or lymph node cells, obtained before intestinal transplant. The source of these receptors is a human donor who received an intestinal transplant. The CDR3 runs from the conserved cysteine through the conserved F or W. The order of the fields is V gene, D gene, J gene, clone size, CDR3 protein, CDR3 DNA. The D gene is left open where the match is weak. Clone size is given for some rows only: seen once, a few or many times, or a class if the clone is expanded.

>TRBV21-1|.|TRBJ1-3|.
CASSKEEAAPLSGNTIYF
TGTGCCAGCAGCAAAGAGGAGGCTGCCCCTCTCTCTGGAAACACCATATATTTT
>TRBV18|.|TRBJ2-3|.
CASSPRRGGDTQYF
TGTGCCAGCTCACCAAGGAGAGGGGGAGATACGCAGTATTTT
>TRBV27|.|TRBJ2-6|once
CASSLTGPPGANVLTF
TGTGCCAGCAGTCTCACAGGGCCCCCCGGGGCCAACGTCCTGACTTTC
>TRBV9|TRBD1|TRBJ2-3|.
CASSVGGQGARDTQYF
TGTGCCAGCAGCGTAGGCGGACAGGGGGCAAGGGATACGCAGTATTTT
>TRBV11-1|.|TRBJ2-1|once
CASSIGSSYNEQFF
TGTGCCAGCAGTATAGGGAGCTCCTACAATGAGCAGTTCTTC
>TRBV2|TRBD2|TRBJ2-3|.
CASRGSTSGGDTQYF
TGTGCCAGCAGGGGATCGACTAGCGGGGGTGATACGCAGTATTTT
>TRBV30|.|TRBJ1-1|.
CAWSHWEGKSPFF
TGTGCCTGGTCCCATTGGGAGGGTAAAAGCCCTTTTTTT
>TRBV5-4|.|TRBJ2-6|.
CASSERRAPLSGANVLTF
TGTGCCAGCAGCGAGCGGAGGGCTCCCCTTTCTGGTGCCAACGTCCTGACTTTC
>TRBV19|.|TRBJ1-1|once
CASSWGQNTEAFF
TGTGCCAGTAGTTGGGGACAGAACACTGAAGCTTTCTTT
>TRBV4-3|TRBD1|TRBJ1-5|few
CASRKSAAGGSRFSNQPQHF
TGCGCCAGCAGGAAAAGTGCGGCAGGGGGCTCAAGATTTAGCAATCAGCCCCAGCATTTT
>TRBV6-5|TRBD1|TRBJ2-7|.
CASRLTGVSYEQYF
TGTGCCAGCAGATTGACAGGGGTCTCCTACGAGCAGTACTTC
>TRBV7-2|.|TRBJ1-3|.
CASSLAIRGNTIYF
TGTGCCAGCAGCTTAGCGATCAGAGGAAACACCATATATTTT
>TRBV7-6|.|TRBJ1-5|.
CASSPRDSNQPQHF
TGTGCCAGCAGCCCCCGGGATAGCAATCAGCCCCAGCATTTT
>TRBV16|.|TRBJ1-4|.
CASSQSTANEKLFF
TGTGCCAGCAGCCAATCGACAGCTAATGAAAAACTGTTTTTT
>TRBV9|TRBD1|TRBJ1-5|.
CASSVEGGHQPQHF
TGTGCCAGCAGCGTAGAAGGGGGCCATCAGCCCCAGCATTTT
>TRBV7-2|.|TRBJ2-1|.
CASSAQGYNEQFF
TGTGCCAGCAGCGCGCAGGGTTACAATGAGCAGTTCTTC
>TRBV9|TRBD1|TRBJ2-1|.
CASTPGGTGFYNEQFF
TGTGCCAGCACCCCTGGCGGGACAGGGTTCTACAATGAGCAGTTCTTC
>TRBV18|TRBD2|TRBJ2-7|.
CASSPRLALDSYEQYF
TGTGCCAGCTCTCCCAGACTAGCTCTAGACTCCTACGAGCAGTACTTC
>TRBV2|.|TRBJ1-2|.
CASSGVNYGYTF
TGTGCCAGCAGTGGAGTTAACTATGGCTACACCTTC
>TRBV5-6|.|TRBJ1-2|.
CASSLARVYGYTF
TGTGCCAGCAGCTTGGCCAGGGTCTATGGCTACACCTTC
>TRBV12-1|.|TRBJ2-1|.
CASSRVAGGNEQFF
.
>TRBV5-1|TRBD1|TRBJ1-1|.
CASSTGQGKTEAFF
TGCGCCAGCAGCACGGGACAGGGGAAGACTGAAGCTTTCTTT
>TRBV5-4|TRBD2|TRBJ2-5|.
CASSSGTRGQETQYF
TGTGCCAGCAGCTCGGGGACTAGAGGGCAAGAGACCCAGTACTTC
>TRBV6-6|.|TRBJ2-3|.
CASSYWSGTDTQYF
TGTGCCAGCAGTTACTGGTCGGGGACAGATACGCAGTATTTT
>TRBV5-4|.|TRBJ2-7|.
CASSLTGTYEQYF
TGTGCCAGCAGCTTGACAGGGACCTACGAGCAGTACTTC
>TRBV7-3|TRBD2|TRBJ2-6|.
CASSYGLAGANVLTF
TGTGCCAGCAGCTACGGACTAGCTGGGGCCAACGTCCTGACTTTC
>TRBV5-1|TRBD1|TRBJ2-7|.
CASSVQGAGEQYF
TGCGCCAGCAGCGTACAGGGGGCCGGGGAGCAGTACTTC
>TRBV6-1|TRBD1|TRBJ1-6|.
CATPGQSSYNSPLHF
TGTGCCACCCCGGGACAGAGCTCCTATAATTCACCCCTCCACTTT
>TRBV4-3|.|TRBJ1-4|.
CASSQEGASGGKLFF
TGCGCCAGCAGCCAAGAGGGGGCCAGTGGTGGAAAACTGTTTTTT
>TRBV4-3|.|TRBJ2-3|.
CASSQDYRYTDTQYF
TGCGCCAGCAGCCAAGATTACCGCTACACAGATACGCAGTATTTT
>TRBV2|TRBD1|TRBJ2-1|.
CASRKGGQGIYEQFF
TGTGCCAGCAGGAAGGGGGGACAGGGTATCTATGAGCAGTTCTTC
>TRBV19|.|TRBJ1-2|.
CASSFFSGFDGYTF
TGTGCCAGTAGTTTTTTTTCCGGTTTCGATGGCTACACCTTC
>TRBV7-5|.|TRBJ1-6|.
CARSLWGQGGNSPLHF
TGTGCCAGAAGCCTTTGGGGACAGGGGGGAAATTCACCCCTCCACTTT
>TRBV6-5|.|TRBJ2-3|once
CASSYGGASTDTQYF
TGTGCCAGCAGTTACGGCGGGGCTAGCACAGATACGCAGTATTTT
>TRBV5-1|.|TRBJ1-4|few
CASSLGTRSTNEKLFF
TGCGCCAGCAGCTTGGGGACTCGATCAACTAATGAAAAACTGTTTTTT
>TRBV7-2|.|TRBJ1-1|.
CASSLGVLTEAFF
TGTGCCAGCAGCTTAGGCGTATTAACTGAAGCTTTCTTT
>TRBV19|.|TRBJ2-7|.
CASSTDSEGAYEQYF
TGTGCCAGTAGTACAGACAGTGAGGGTGCCTACGAGCAGTACTTC
>TRBV21-1|.|TRBJ2-1|.
CASSKALALTGRGAYNEQFF
TGTGCCAGCAGCAAAGCCCTGGCACTTACAGGTCGCGGCGCCTACAATGAGCAGTTCTTC
>TRBV28|.|TRBJ1-6|few
CASRPDRLPLHF
TGTGCCAGCAGACCCGACAGATTACCCCTCCACTTT
>TRBV2|.|TRBJ1-2|few
CASSGGSYGYTF
TGTGCCAGCAGTGGGGGCAGCTATGGCTACACCTTC
>TRBV12-5|TRBD1|TRBJ1-3|.
CASGLGTGAGNTIYF
TGTGCTAGTGGTTTGGGGACAGGGGCTGGAAACACCATATATTTT
>TRBV5-1|.|TRBJ2-5|.
CASSLASTVQETQYF
TGCGCCAGCAGCTTGGCCAGTACCGTGCAAGAGACCCAGTACTTC
>TRBV6-1|.|TRBJ1-4|.
CASSVRDNEKLFF
TGTGCCAGCAGTGTTCGGGATAATGAAAAACTGTTTTTT
>TRBV19|TRBD1|TRBJ1-5|.
CASSITGVINQPQHF
TGTGCCAGTAGTATAACAGGGGTCATCAATCAGCCCCAGCATTTT
>TRBV5-6|TRBD1|TRBJ2-3|.
CASSYGTGKNTQYF
TGTGCCAGCAGCTATGGGACAGGGAAAAATACGCAGTATTTT
>TRBV27|TRBD1|TRBJ2-2|.
CASSFRDRGAGELFF
TGTGCCAGCAGTTTTCGGGACAGGGGCGCCGGGGAGCTGTTTTTT
>TRBV11-2|.|TRBJ1-2|.
CASSLGLRVGPSYGYTF
TGTGCCAGCAGCTTAGGGCTCCGAGTGGGCCCCAGCTATGGCTACACCTTC
>TRBV19|TRBD2|TRBJ2-7|once
CASRRSGLAGELSYEQYF
TGTGCCAGTAGGCGTTCGGGGCTAGCGGGAGAACTGTCCTACGAGCAGTACTTC
>TRBV11-3|TRBD1|TRBJ2-5|.
CASSMGQQETQYF
TGTGCCAGCAGCATGGGACAGCAAGAGACCCAGTACTTC
>TRBV6-5|.|TRBJ1-2|.
CASSYDTLYGYTF
TGTGCCAGCAGTTACGACACGCTATATGGCTACACCTTC
>TRBV28|TRBD1|TRBJ1-2|.
CASSRTGGDGYTF
TGTGCCAGCAGTCGGACAGGGGGGGATGGCTACACCTTC
>TRBV6-6|.|TRBJ2-7|.
CASSYSTEGYEQYF
TGTGCCAGCAGTTACAGTACAGAAGGCTACGAGCAGTACTTC
>TRBV10-1|TRBD1|TRBJ2-2|.
CASTDRQGRLFF
TGCGCCAGCACCGACCGACAGGGCCGGCTGTTTTTT
>TRBV6-1|.|TRBJ2-7|.
CASSKTYEQYF
TGTGCCAGCAGCAAGACTTACGAGCAGTACTTC
>TRBV30|.|TRBJ1-5|once
CAWSGADYQPQHF
TGTGCCTGGAGTGGGGCAGATTATCAGCCCCAGCATTTT